This note documents a single T cell receptor (beta chain) sequence. Sequencing used immunoSEQ multiplex PCR; TCRdb keeps in-frame clones, though not all of them. Altogether 350,000 to 450,000 clones are present, around 90% being singletons, with the ten largest covering 3.4%. The CDR3 totals 17 residues. V was trimmed by 9 bases and J by 4 bases, leaving 27 bases between them. Per germline, CDR1 MNHEY and CDR2 SMNVEV (reference sequence). These data belong to a study of Ad26.COV2.S vaccination and SARS-CoV-2 variants. Treatment in this sample: about 20 received Ad26.COV2.S at low or high dose, single or two shots; about 5 received placebo; per-sample allocation not given. Sampling was performed 63 days after the first vaccine or placebo injection.

The receptor was isolated from a person between 18 and 65 years old who received the Ad26.COV2.S COVID-19 vaccine or a placebo. This rearrangement joins TRBV27 to TRBJ1-2; possible D gene TRBD1, 5 bases. Sequencing used peripheral blood, obtained in a trial of Ad26.COV2.S vaccine versus placebo. The CDR3 nucleotides are TGTGCCAGACCAGGGTTGGCCTCCGGCCGTCTAGGCTATGGCTACACCTTC. Its translation: CARPGLASGRLGYGYTF.